The rows below give T cell receptor beta chains drawn from one sample of a study of T cells in Graves' hyperthyroidism and ophthalmopathy. TCRdb passed the multiplex PCR reads through MiXCR, listing each CDR3 protein once. Of around 700,000 distinct CDR3 sequences listed, approximately 40% are singletons. Sequencing was performed on blood. The source is a woman between 40 and 50 years old with Graves' hyperthyroidism. Both conserved end residues are part of each CDR3. D genes are given only for firm matches. The size field is filled for only some rows; it gives once, few, many or a size class.

j_call,clone_size,d_call,v_call,cdr3_nt,cdr3_aa
TRBJ2-5,few,-,TRBV7-2,TGTGCCAGCAGTGGCGACCAAGAGACCCAGTACTTC,CASSGDQETQYF
TRBJ2-2,-,-,TRBV9,TGTGCCAGCAGCGCCCTCCCAAAGACTAGGAACACCGGGGAGCTGTTTTTT,CASSALPKTRNTGELFF
TRBJ1-1,-,-,TRBV30,TGTGCCTGGAGCGGAAGGGGGGTAGGGAGAGCTTTCTTT,CAWSGRGVGRAFF
TRBJ2-2,-,-,TRBV6-1,TGTGCCAGCAGGGGAAGGACAGCGGCCGAATTTCTCCTGACCGGGGAGCTGTTTTTT,CASRGRTAAEFLLTGELFF
TRBJ1-5,-,-,TRBV6-5,TGTGCCAGCAGACCGCACAATCAGCCCCAGCATTTT,CASRPHNQPQHF
TRBJ2-7,many,-,TRBV29-1,TGCAGCGTTTCCGGAACATACTCCTACGAGCAGTACTTC,CSVSGTYSYEQYF
TRBJ1-6,-,-,TRBV7-3,TGCGCCAGCAGCCAAGAGGAGAGGGCTGCGCCCCTCCACTTT,CASSQEERAAPLHF
TRBJ2-7,few,-,TRBV4-3,TGCGCCAGCAGCCAAGATCGGTCCGGCGAGCAGTACTTC,CASSQDRSGEQYF
TRBJ1-2,-,-,TRBV5-8,TGTGCCAGCAGCTTGGACAGGTTTCGAGGAGGCTACACCTTC,CASSLDRFRGGYTF
TRBJ1-1,many,-,TRBV6-4,TGTGCCAGCAGTGAAACGGGACTCCACAGGGACGCTTTCTTT,CASSETGLHRDAFF
TRBJ2-6,-,TRBD1,TRBV12-3/TRBV12-4,TGTGCCAGCAGTGGGACAGGGGTCCTCTCTGGGGCCAACGTCCTGACTTTC,CASSGTGVLSGANVLTF
TRBJ1-1,few,-,TRBV5-1,TGCGCCAGCAGCTTGGAAGGGCAGGAAGCTTTCTTT,CASSLEGQEAFF
TRBJ2-1,-,-,TRBV19,TGTGCCAGTAGTATAGGGGCAAACAATGAGCAGTTCTTC,CASSIGANNEQFF
TRBJ1-5,-,TRBD1,TRBV13,TGTGCCAGCAATCAGGGCTCCACAGGGGGCGTTGGGGGCAATCAGCCCCAGCATTTT,CASNQGSTGGVGGNQPQHF
TRBJ2-7,-,-,TRBV6-5,TGTGCCAGCAGTTCTTGGGACACGAACTACGAGCAGTACTTC,CASSSWDTNYEQYF
TRBJ2-5,-,-,TRBV28,TGTGCCAGCAGTTTATACAACCAAGAGACCCAGTACTTC,CASSLYNQETQYF
TRBJ2-7,-,-,TRBV20-1,TGCAGTGCTAGACCCATGGGGAGATCGGGAAATGAGCAGTACTTC,CSARPMGRSGNEQYF
TRBJ1-3,many,-,TRBV12-3/TRBV12-4,TGTGCCAGCACCCTAGGAGGGGCACGAAACACCATATATTTT,CASTLGGARNTIYF
TRBJ1-1,once,-,TRBV10-3,TGTGCCATCAGTGATATAGAGAACACTGAAGCTTTCTTT,CAISDIENTEAFF
TRBJ1-5,-,-,TRBV12-3/TRBV12-4,TGTGCCAGCAGTTGGGGGGACAATCAGCCCCGGCATTTT,CASSWGDNQPRHF
TRBJ1-2,few,-,TRBV2,TGTGCCAGCAGTTTTCTTCCGACAGGAGTTAACTATGGCTACACCTTC,CASSFLPTGVNYGYTF
TRBJ2-7,-,-,TRBV7-3,TGTGCCAGCAGCAAGGGGGGGAGGAGCTCCTACGAGCAGTACTTC,CASSKGGRSSYEQYF
TRBJ2-7,-,TRBD2,TRBV28,TGTGCCGGCAGTTTCGGCGGGAGGGTTTACGAGCAGTACTTC,CAGSFGGRVYEQYF
TRBJ1-3,many,-,TRBV10-3,TGTGCCATCAGTGAGCCAAACAGGGTTCAGTCTGGAAACACCATATATTTT,CAISEPNRVQSGNTIYF
TRBJ1-4,-,-,TRBV14,TGTGCCAGCAGCCAAGGGGGAACAGTGGCTGTCTCTGGGGAAAAACTGTTTTTT,CASSQGGTVAVSGEKLFF
TRBJ1-1,-,TRBD1,TRBV6-1,TGTGCCAGCAAGTGGGGACAGGGAGAAGGAGAAGCTTTCTTT,CASKWGQGEGEAFF